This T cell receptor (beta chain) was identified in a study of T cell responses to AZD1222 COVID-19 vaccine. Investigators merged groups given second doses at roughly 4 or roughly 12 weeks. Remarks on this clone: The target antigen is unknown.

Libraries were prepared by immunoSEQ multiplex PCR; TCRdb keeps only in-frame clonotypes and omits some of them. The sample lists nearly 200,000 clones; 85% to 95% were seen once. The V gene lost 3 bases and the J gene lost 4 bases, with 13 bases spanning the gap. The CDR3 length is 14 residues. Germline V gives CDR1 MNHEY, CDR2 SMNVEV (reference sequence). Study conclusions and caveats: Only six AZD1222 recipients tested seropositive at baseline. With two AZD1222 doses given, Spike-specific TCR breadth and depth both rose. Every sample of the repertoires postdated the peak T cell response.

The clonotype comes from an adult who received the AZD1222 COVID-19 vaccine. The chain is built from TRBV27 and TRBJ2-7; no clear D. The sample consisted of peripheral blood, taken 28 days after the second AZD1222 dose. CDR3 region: CASSLAPSAYEQYF. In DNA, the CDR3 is TGTGCCAGCAGTTTGGCCCCCTCGGCATACGAGCAGTACTTC.